A selection of T cell receptor beta chains follows, all from one sample in a study of OX40 agonist ivuxolimab in advanced cancers. The assay was immunoSEQ multiplex PCR, and TCRdb's table has in-frame clones only and misses some. The data contain 45,000 to 65,000 clones, more than 80% of them seen just once; the ten biggest clones take up about a tenth. Sequenced material: CD4+ or CD8+ T cells sorted from blood, taken in a trial of the OX40 agonist ivuxolimab. The origin of the receptors is an adult with an advanced solid tumor such as melanoma, head and neck, liver or kidney cancer. The CDR3 runs from the conserved cysteine through the conserved F or W. D genes are given only for firm matches. Clone size is stated in some rows and not others, as once, few, many or a class when expanded.

V gene	D gene	clone size	J gene	CDR3 protein	CDR3 DNA
TRBV28	.	.	TRBJ1-5	CASSLFLVSSYSNQPQHF	TGTGCCAGCAGTTTATTTTTAGTCAGCTCTTATAGCAATCAGCCCCAGCATTTT
TRBV19	.	.	TRBJ1-4	CASANRQTNEKLFF	TGTGCCAGCGCTAACAGGCAAACTAATGAAAAACTGTTTTTT
TRBV6-5	.	.	TRBJ1-1	CASRPEGGLNTEAFF	TGTGCCAGCAGACCCGAGGGGGGCTTGAACACTGAAGCTTTCTTT
TRBV6-1	.	.	TRBJ1-3	CASSEGGIVNTIYF	TGTGCCAGCAGTGAAGGGGGGATTGTAAACACCATATATTTT
TRBV6-4	TRBD1	.	TRBJ1-2	CASSAQPGQGAIYGYTF	TGTGCCAGCAGTGCCCAGCCGGGACAGGGGGCGATCTATGGCTACACCTTC
TRBV5-5	.	.	TRBJ1-6	CASSTGTGNSPLHF	TGTGCCAGCAGCACCGGGACGGGGAATTCACCCCTCCACTTT
TRBV5-8	.	.	TRBJ2-7	CASSLQGSGAYEQYF	TGTGCCAGCAGCTTGCAAGGCAGTGGCGCCTACGAGCAGTACTTC
TRBV5-6	TRBD1	.	TRBJ2-6	CASSATGTGDSGANVLTF	TGTGCCAGCAGCGCAACCGGGACAGGGGACTCTGGGGCCAACGTCCTGACTTTC
TRBV5-4	.	.	TRBJ1-5	CASSLKGGPGPQHF	TGTGCCAGCAGCTTGAAGGGGGGCCCGGGGCCCCAGCATTTT
TRBV19	.	.	TRBJ1-1	CASSVATGPMNTEAFF	TGTGCCAGTAGTGTCGCGACAGGTCCCATGAACACTGAAGCTTTCTTT
TRBV6-1	.	.	TRBJ2-1	CASAFGSEQFF	TGTGCCAGCGCCTTCGGGAGCGAGCAGTTCTTC
TRBV15	.	.	TRBJ1-5	CATSRRQNSNQPQHF	TGTGCCACCAGCAGAAGACAGAATAGCAATCAGCCCCAGCATTTT
TRBV6-5	TRBD1	.	TRBJ1-5	CASSPDRGNQPQHF	TGTGCCAGCAGCCCCGACAGGGGTAATCAGCCCCAGCATTTT
TRBV19	.	.	TRBJ2-1	CASRDTYNEQFF	TGTGCCAGCAGGGACACTTACAATGAGCAGTTCTTC
TRBV4-1	.	.	TRBJ1-6	CASSQGGGFDNSPLHF	TGCGCCAGCAGCCAAGGAGGGGGATTCGATAATTCACCCCTCCACTTT
TRBV28	.	.	TRBJ1-1	CASSPTAGPPSTEAFF	TGTGCCAGCAGTCCTACGGCCGGGCCTCCGTCGACTGAAGCTTTCTTT
TRBV5-4	.	.	TRBJ2-1	CASSFPDLGNNEQFF	TGTGCCAGCAGCTTCCCGGACCTTGGAAACAATGAGCAGTTCTTC
TRBV19	.	.	TRBJ1-4	CASSQGSRGEKLFF	TGTGCCAGTAGTCAGGGGTCTCGAGGTGAAAAACTGTTTTTT
TRBV19	.	.	TRBJ2-3	CASSIGGPGDTQYF	TGTGCCAGTAGTATAGGTGGGCCAGGGGATACGCAGTATTTT
TRBV7-6	TRBD1	.	TRBJ1-2	CASSYQGGRGYTF	TGTGCCAGCAGCTACCAGGGGGGAAGAGGCTACACCTTC
TRBV5-1	TRBD1	.	TRBJ1-4	CASSLVETGSDFEKLFF	TGCGCCAGCAGCTTGGTAGAGACAGGGTCTGACTTTGAAAAACTGTTTTTT
TRBV7-2	.	.	TRBJ1-6	CASSLHREGSPLHF	TGTGCCAGCAGCTTACACAGGGAAGGATCACCCCTCCACTTT
TRBV7-9	TRBD2	.	TRBJ2-2	CASNSPGGGDTGELFF	TGTGCCAGCAATTCCCCCGGGGGGGGTGACACCGGGGAGCTGTTTTTT
TRBV19	TRBD1	few	TRBJ1-1	CATQTGSNTEAFF	TGTGCCACTCAGACAGGGTCGAACACTGAAGCTTTCTTT
TRBV6-1	TRBD2	.	TRBJ2-7	CASSVLAGGFHEQYF	TGTGCCAGCAGTGTTTTGGCGGGAGGGTTCCACGAGCAGTACTTC
TRBV11-2	TRBD1	.	TRBJ2-4	CASSLTGTGVGIQYF	TGTGCCAGCAGCTTAACGGGGACAGGGGTCGGCATTCAGTACTTC
TRBV11-2	.	.	TRBJ2-5	CASSLGVAAETQYF	TGTGCCAGCAGCTTAGGGGTGGCAGCTGAGACCCAGTACTTC
TRBV6-6	.	.	TRBJ1-5	CASRNGAQVSPQHF	TGTGCCAGCAGAAACGGGGCCCAGGTCTCGCCCCAGCATTTT
TRBV7-2	.	.	TRBJ1-6	CASSSRGGLNNSPLHF	TGTGCCAGCAGCTCTAGGGGAGGGTTGAATAATTCACCCCTCCACTTT
TRBV28	TRBD1	.	TRBJ2-4	CASSEQGVAKNIQYF	TGTGCCAGCAGTGAACAGGGGGTGGCCAAAAACATTCAGTACTTC
TRBV6-5	.	.	TRBJ1-3	CASSYSVGGSGNTIYF	TGTGCCAGCAGTTACTCGGTAGGGGGCTCTGGAAACACCATATATTTT